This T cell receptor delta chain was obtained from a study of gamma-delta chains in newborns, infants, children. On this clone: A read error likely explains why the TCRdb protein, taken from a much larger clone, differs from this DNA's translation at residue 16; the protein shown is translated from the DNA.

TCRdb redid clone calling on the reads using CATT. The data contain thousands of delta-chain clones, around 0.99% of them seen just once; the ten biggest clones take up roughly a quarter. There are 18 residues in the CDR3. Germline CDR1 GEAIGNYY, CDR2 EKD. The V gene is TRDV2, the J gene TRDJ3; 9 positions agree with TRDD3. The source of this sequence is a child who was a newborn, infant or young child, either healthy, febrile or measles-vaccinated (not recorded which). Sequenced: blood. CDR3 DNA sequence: TGTGCCTGTGACCCTTTGGGGGGATACTCCTGGGACACCCGACAGAGGTTTTTC. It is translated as CACDPLGGYSWDTRQRFF.